Listed below are T cell receptor beta chains from one sample, sequenced in a study of vaccination and CD4 T cells after COVID-19. TCRdb fed the PCR reads into MiXCR, producing one record per CDR3 protein. The data show 8,500 to 13,000 distinct CDR3 sequences, over 40% seen once. These receptors have no known antigen. The sequenced sample was CD4+ T cells from blood, cultured in vitro. These receptors came from a human donor who had recovered from COVID-19. Each CDR3 is given with its conserved first and last residue. The D gene is left open where the match is weak. Expanded clones get a size class; other rows say once, few or many, or leave the size out.

cdr3_nt	cdr3_aa	j_call	v_call	clone_size	d_call
TGTGCCAGCTGGGGCGGTCTTGTGGGTGGCAACACCTTC	CASWGGLVGGNTF	TRBJ1-2	TRBV2	.	.
TGTGCCAGTAGTGAGGTAGTGAACACTGAAGCTTTCTTT	CASSEVVNTEAFF	TRBJ1-1	TRBV19	.	.
TGTGCCAGCAGCTTAGGGGGGCGTTCAGATACGCAGTATTTT	CASSLGGRSDTQYF	TRBJ2-3	TRBV7-9	.	.
TGCAGTGCTAGAGGTCGACTAGCGGCTAGCACAGATACGCAGTATTTT	CSARGRLAASTDTQYF	TRBJ2-3	TRBV20-1	.	TRBD2
TGCAGTGCTTCCGGGACAGGAAACGAAAAACTGTTTTTT	CSASGTGNEKLFF	TRBJ1-4	TRBV20-1	.	TRBD1
TGTGCCAGCAGCTTGGCCACAGGGGGACCAGATACGCAGTATTTT	CASSLATGGPDTQYF	TRBJ2-3	TRBV7-9	.	TRBD1
TGTGCCGTAGGGGGCACCAATTCACCCCTCCACTTT	CAVGGTNSPLHF	TRBJ1-6	TRBV30	few	TRBD1
TGTGCCACCAAAGAAAGCGGGGGGGCCCAAGTGACCCAGTACTTC	CATKESGGAQVTQYF	TRBJ2-5	TRBV27	.	TRBD2
TGTGCCAGCAGCAGCACGAACAGGGGCAATGAGCAGTTCTTC	CASSSTNRGNEQFF	TRBJ2-1	TRBV3-1	.	TRBD1
TGTGCCAGTAGCCAAAGGAGGGGCCAAGAGACCCAGTACTTC	CASSQRRGQETQYF	TRBJ2-5	TRBV19	.	.
TGTGCCAGCTCATCCGAAGGGTTCGAGCAGTACTTC	CASSSEGFEQYF	TRBJ2-7	TRBV18	.	.
TGTGCCAGCAAGCCCCGGGTGTTGGCTGAAGCTTTCTTT	CASKPRVLAEAFF	TRBJ1-1	TRBV7-9	few	.
TGCAGTGCTAGAGTTTCCGGGAGCTCCTACGAGCAGTACTTC	CSARVSGSSYEQYF	TRBJ2-7	TRBV20-1	.	.
TGCAGTGGGCAGGGGGGACCATCAAACCAAGAGACCCAGTACTTC	CSGQGGPSNQETQYF	TRBJ2-5	TRBV20-1	few	.
TGCAGTGCTCGGACAGGACAAGGATCACCCCTCCACTTT	CSARTGQGSPLHF	TRBJ1-6	TRBV20-1	.	TRBD1
TGTGCCAGCAGCCCGAAACCCCGGGAGCAGTTCTTC	CASSPKPREQFF	TRBJ2-1	TRBV12-3/TRBV12-4	.	.
TGTGCCAGCAGCTCGGGGGGGTACCGGGGACGAGGAAACACCATATATTTT	CASSSGGYRGRGNTIYF	TRBJ1-3	TRBV7-9	.	.
TGTGCCAGCAGCTCCGGACAGGGCGGGGTGGACGAGCAGTACTTC	CASSSGQGGVDEQYF	TRBJ2-7	TRBV6-1	few	TRBD1
TGTGCCAGCAGTGCGACAGGGGGCAATGAGCAGTTCTTC	CASSATGGNEQFF	TRBJ2-1	TRBV2	few	TRBD1
TGTGCCAGCAGCAAAGAGAAGGTAGCGGGGGGGCCAGAGCGAGAGACCCAGTACTTC	CASSKEKVAGGPERETQYF	TRBJ2-5	TRBV21-1	.	.
TGTGCCAGCAGTTACCCGAACACTGAAGCTTTCTTT	CASSYPNTEAFF	TRBJ1-1	TRBV6-5	.	.
TGTGCCAGCAAGGCTAGCGGGAACTACAATGAGCAGTTCTTC	CASKASGNYNEQFF	TRBJ2-1	TRBV6-1	.	TRBD2